A selection of T cell receptor beta chains follows, all from one sample in a study of T-cell memory formation after mild COVID-19. TCRdb reprocessed the 5' RACE reads via MiXCR and lists one record per CDR3 protein. Of about 470,000 distinct CDR3 sequences listed, around a quarter are singletons. Sequencing used PBMCs or a T cell subset sorted from them (not recorded which). The receptor set was obtained from an adult woman who had mild COVID-19 (a few samples of this study predate the infection). Cell type and time point are not known. CDR3s include the opening cysteine and the closing phenylalanine or tryptophan. The D gene is left open where the match is weak. Rows give clone size only sometimes, using once, few, many, or a class for an expanded clone.

size	length	J	D	V	CDR3	DNA
NA	15	TRBJ1-5	NA	TRBV12-3/TRBV12-4	CASSRLPSSNQPQHF	TGTGCCAGCAGTCGTCTTCCGTCTAGCAATCAGCCCCAGCATTTT
NA	14	TRBJ1-4	NA	TRBV6-2/TRBV6-3	CASRHRDGNEKLFF	TGTGCCAGCAGACACCGGGACGGCAATGAAAAACTGTTTTTT
NA	11	TRBJ1-2	NA	TRBV20-1	CSARTGGGYTF	TGCAGTGCTAGGACTGGGGGTGGCTACACCTTC
NA	14	TRBJ2-3	TRBD2	TRBV27	CASSLGGFADTQYF	TGTGCCAGCAGTTTGGGAGGGTTTGCAGATACGCAGTATTTT
NA	13	TRBJ2-7	TRBD2	TRBV20-1	CSAPSGAYYEQYF	TGCAGTGCGCCGAGCGGGGCATACTACGAGCAGTACTTC
NA	13	TRBJ2-3	TRBD1	TRBV7-9	CASRDRAGDTQYF	TGTGCCAGCCGGGACAGGGCGGGAGATACGCAGTATTTT
NA	15	TRBJ1-5	NA	TRBV6-5	CASSYLGPPDQPQHF	TGTGCCAGCAGTTACTTGGGACCTCCGGATCAGCCCCAGCATTTT
few	17	TRBJ2-7	NA	TRBV7-3	CASSLTVGRGQLGEQYF	TGTGCCAGCAGCTTAACCGTAGGGCGGGGACAGCTTGGGGAGCAGTACTTC
NA	13	TRBJ2-5	NA	TRBV4-1	CASSQEKGGTQYF	TGCGCCAGCAGCCAAGAGAAGGGCGGGACCCAGTACTTC
NA	13	TRBJ1-2	NA	TRBV7-9	CASSRDLNYGYTF	TGTGCCAGCAGCAGGGATCTAAACTATGGCTACACCTTC
NA	15	TRBJ2-1	TRBD2	TRBV3-1	CASSLLAGERDEQFF	TGTGCCAGCAGCCTTCTAGCGGGGGAGAGGGATGAGCAGTTCTTC
few	13	TRBJ2-5	NA	TRBV7-9	CASSLILGETQYF	TGTGCCAGCAGCTTAATCTTGGGGGAGACCCAGTACTTC
NA	15	TRBJ1-2	NA	TRBV5-6	CASSPRVRANYGYTF	TGTGCCAGCAGCCCTAGGGTCCGGGCTAACTATGGCTACACCTTC
few	14	TRBJ2-1	TRBD2	TRBV5-1	CASKVSGSYNEQFF	TGCGCCAGCAAAGTAAGCGGGAGTTACAATGAGCAGTTCTTC
NA	14	TRBJ2-1	TRBD2	TRBV11-3	CASSEGLANNEQFF	TGTGCCAGCAGCGAGGGACTAGCCAACAATGAGCAGTTCTTC
few	15	TRBJ2-2	TRBD1	TRBV27	CASRTGTGYTGELFF	TGTGCCAGCAGAACCGGGACAGGGTACACCGGGGAGCTGTTTTTT
once	14	TRBJ2-1	NA	TRBV30	CAWSVGGNNNEQFF	TGTGCCTGGAGTGTAGGCGGGAACAACAATGAGCAGTTCTTC
NA	13	TRBJ2-3	NA	TRBV6-2/TRBV6-3	CASTHTSEDTQYF	TGTGCCAGCACTCACACAAGTGAAGATACGCAGTATTTT
many	13	TRBJ2-3	NA	TRBV5-1	CASSLDGTDTQYF	TGTGCCAGCAGCTTAGATGGGACAGATACGCAGTATTTT
NA	15	TRBJ2-5	TRBD2	TRBV5-1	CASIVSGGAGETQYF	TGCGCCAGCATAGTTTCCGGGGGGGCCGGGGAGACCCAGTACTTC
NA	14	TRBJ2-2	TRBD2	TRBV11-2	CASSFTSVTGELFF	TGTGCCAGCAGCTTTACTAGCGTGACCGGGGAGCTGTTTTTT
NA	15	TRBJ2-7	NA	TRBV5-1	CASSLERTGSYEQYF	TGCGCCAGCAGCTTGGAACGGACTGGGTCCTACGAGCAGTACTTC
NA	15	TRBJ1-1	TRBD1	TRBV20-1	CSAGRQGAENTEAFF	TGCAGTGCTGGCAGACAGGGGGCTGAGAACACTGAAGCTTTCTTT
few	16	TRBJ2-2	TRBD1	TRBV5-1	CASTDTGTGDPGELFF	TGCGCCAGCACCGATACCGGGACAGGGGACCCCGGGGAGCTGTTTTTT
few	13	TRBJ2-7	NA	TRBV29-1	CSVVSQSSYEQYF	TGCAGCGTTGTGAGTCAGAGCTCCTACGAGCAGTACTTC
few	15	TRBJ2-5	NA	TRBV12-3/TRBV12-4	CASTPSGGGRETQYF	TGTGCCAGCACCCCCTCGGGTGGAGGGCGGGAGACCCAGTACTTC
NA	14	TRBJ1-1	NA	TRBV7-2	CASRALGVRTEAFF	TGTGCCAGCAGAGCCCTAGGGGTTCGAACTGAAGCTTTCTTT
few	14	TRBJ2-2	TRBD1	TRBV20-1	CSAPGTGGIGELFF	TGCAGTGCCCCCGGGACAGGGGGGATCGGGGAGCTGTTTTTT
NA	16	TRBJ1-3	NA	TRBV7-9	CASSLGGGDSGNTIYF	TGTGCCAGCAGCTTAGGGGGCGGTGACTCTGGAAACACCATATATTTT
few	15	TRBJ2-7	NA	TRBV11-2	CASSLRQASSYEQYF	TGTGCCAGCAGCCTCCGACAGGCCAGCTCCTACGAGCAGTACTTC
NA	14	TRBJ1-2	TRBD1	TRBV30	CAWRKRDRNYGYTF	TGTGCCTGGAGGAAACGGGACAGAAACTATGGCTACACCTTC
few	13	TRBJ2-7	NA	TRBV27	CASSSSSTYEQYF	TGTGCCAGCAGTTCCTCCTCCACGTACGAGCAGTACTTC
few	14	TRBJ2-1	TRBD1	TRBV12-3/TRBV12-4	CASSNYRGNNEQFF	TGTGCCAGCAGTAATTACAGGGGGAACAATGAGCAGTTCTTC
NA	16	TRBJ2-5	NA	TRBV12-3/TRBV12-4	CASSFSTSGWQETQYF	TGTGCCAGCAGTTTCTCCACGTCGGGGTGGCAAGAGACCCAGTACTTC
few	13	TRBJ1-1	TRBD1	TRBV7-7	CASSLDRDSEAFF	TGTGCCAGCAGCTTAGACAGGGACAGTGAAGCTTTCTTT
few	14	TRBJ1-1	NA	TRBV5-1	CASSLESGMAEAFF	TGCGCCAGCAGCTTGGAATCAGGGATGGCTGAAGCTTTCTTT
many	13	TRBJ2-2	NA	TRBV12-3/TRBV12-4	CASSLGGGGELFF	TGTGCCAGCAGTTTAGGGGGAGGCGGGGAGCTGTTTTTT
once	18	TRBJ2-6	NA	TRBV12-3/TRBV12-4	CASSLGANVFSGANVLTF	TGTGCCAGCAGTTTGGGGGCTAACGTATTCTCTGGGGCCAACGTCCTGACTTTC
NA	14	TRBJ2-1	TRBD1	TRBV27	CASSLRGRYNEQFF	TGTGCCAGCAGTTTGAGGGGGCGATACAATGAGCAGTTCTTC
few	16	TRBJ2-3	TRBD1	TRBV5-1	CASSTSGTGGQDTQYF	TGCGCCAGCAGCACCTCCGGGACAGGGGGCCAAGATACGCAGTATTTT
few	14	TRBJ1-3	NA	TRBV5-6	CASSWSGGGNTIYF	TGTGCCAGCAGCTGGAGCGGAGGGGGAAACACCATATATTTT
NA	12	TRBJ2-7	NA	TRBV20-1	CSVTDTNYEQYF	TGCAGTGTGACAGACACAAACTACGAGCAGTACTTC
NA	16	TRBJ1-4	NA	TRBV5-6	CASSSDSLATNEKLFF	TGTGCCAGCAGCTCCGATTCACTTGCAACTAATGAAAAACTGTTTTTT
NA	15	TRBJ2-1	TRBD1	TRBV6-6	CASSDRERYGNEQFF	TGTGCCAGCAGTGACAGGGAGAGGTATGGGAATGAGCAGTTCTTC